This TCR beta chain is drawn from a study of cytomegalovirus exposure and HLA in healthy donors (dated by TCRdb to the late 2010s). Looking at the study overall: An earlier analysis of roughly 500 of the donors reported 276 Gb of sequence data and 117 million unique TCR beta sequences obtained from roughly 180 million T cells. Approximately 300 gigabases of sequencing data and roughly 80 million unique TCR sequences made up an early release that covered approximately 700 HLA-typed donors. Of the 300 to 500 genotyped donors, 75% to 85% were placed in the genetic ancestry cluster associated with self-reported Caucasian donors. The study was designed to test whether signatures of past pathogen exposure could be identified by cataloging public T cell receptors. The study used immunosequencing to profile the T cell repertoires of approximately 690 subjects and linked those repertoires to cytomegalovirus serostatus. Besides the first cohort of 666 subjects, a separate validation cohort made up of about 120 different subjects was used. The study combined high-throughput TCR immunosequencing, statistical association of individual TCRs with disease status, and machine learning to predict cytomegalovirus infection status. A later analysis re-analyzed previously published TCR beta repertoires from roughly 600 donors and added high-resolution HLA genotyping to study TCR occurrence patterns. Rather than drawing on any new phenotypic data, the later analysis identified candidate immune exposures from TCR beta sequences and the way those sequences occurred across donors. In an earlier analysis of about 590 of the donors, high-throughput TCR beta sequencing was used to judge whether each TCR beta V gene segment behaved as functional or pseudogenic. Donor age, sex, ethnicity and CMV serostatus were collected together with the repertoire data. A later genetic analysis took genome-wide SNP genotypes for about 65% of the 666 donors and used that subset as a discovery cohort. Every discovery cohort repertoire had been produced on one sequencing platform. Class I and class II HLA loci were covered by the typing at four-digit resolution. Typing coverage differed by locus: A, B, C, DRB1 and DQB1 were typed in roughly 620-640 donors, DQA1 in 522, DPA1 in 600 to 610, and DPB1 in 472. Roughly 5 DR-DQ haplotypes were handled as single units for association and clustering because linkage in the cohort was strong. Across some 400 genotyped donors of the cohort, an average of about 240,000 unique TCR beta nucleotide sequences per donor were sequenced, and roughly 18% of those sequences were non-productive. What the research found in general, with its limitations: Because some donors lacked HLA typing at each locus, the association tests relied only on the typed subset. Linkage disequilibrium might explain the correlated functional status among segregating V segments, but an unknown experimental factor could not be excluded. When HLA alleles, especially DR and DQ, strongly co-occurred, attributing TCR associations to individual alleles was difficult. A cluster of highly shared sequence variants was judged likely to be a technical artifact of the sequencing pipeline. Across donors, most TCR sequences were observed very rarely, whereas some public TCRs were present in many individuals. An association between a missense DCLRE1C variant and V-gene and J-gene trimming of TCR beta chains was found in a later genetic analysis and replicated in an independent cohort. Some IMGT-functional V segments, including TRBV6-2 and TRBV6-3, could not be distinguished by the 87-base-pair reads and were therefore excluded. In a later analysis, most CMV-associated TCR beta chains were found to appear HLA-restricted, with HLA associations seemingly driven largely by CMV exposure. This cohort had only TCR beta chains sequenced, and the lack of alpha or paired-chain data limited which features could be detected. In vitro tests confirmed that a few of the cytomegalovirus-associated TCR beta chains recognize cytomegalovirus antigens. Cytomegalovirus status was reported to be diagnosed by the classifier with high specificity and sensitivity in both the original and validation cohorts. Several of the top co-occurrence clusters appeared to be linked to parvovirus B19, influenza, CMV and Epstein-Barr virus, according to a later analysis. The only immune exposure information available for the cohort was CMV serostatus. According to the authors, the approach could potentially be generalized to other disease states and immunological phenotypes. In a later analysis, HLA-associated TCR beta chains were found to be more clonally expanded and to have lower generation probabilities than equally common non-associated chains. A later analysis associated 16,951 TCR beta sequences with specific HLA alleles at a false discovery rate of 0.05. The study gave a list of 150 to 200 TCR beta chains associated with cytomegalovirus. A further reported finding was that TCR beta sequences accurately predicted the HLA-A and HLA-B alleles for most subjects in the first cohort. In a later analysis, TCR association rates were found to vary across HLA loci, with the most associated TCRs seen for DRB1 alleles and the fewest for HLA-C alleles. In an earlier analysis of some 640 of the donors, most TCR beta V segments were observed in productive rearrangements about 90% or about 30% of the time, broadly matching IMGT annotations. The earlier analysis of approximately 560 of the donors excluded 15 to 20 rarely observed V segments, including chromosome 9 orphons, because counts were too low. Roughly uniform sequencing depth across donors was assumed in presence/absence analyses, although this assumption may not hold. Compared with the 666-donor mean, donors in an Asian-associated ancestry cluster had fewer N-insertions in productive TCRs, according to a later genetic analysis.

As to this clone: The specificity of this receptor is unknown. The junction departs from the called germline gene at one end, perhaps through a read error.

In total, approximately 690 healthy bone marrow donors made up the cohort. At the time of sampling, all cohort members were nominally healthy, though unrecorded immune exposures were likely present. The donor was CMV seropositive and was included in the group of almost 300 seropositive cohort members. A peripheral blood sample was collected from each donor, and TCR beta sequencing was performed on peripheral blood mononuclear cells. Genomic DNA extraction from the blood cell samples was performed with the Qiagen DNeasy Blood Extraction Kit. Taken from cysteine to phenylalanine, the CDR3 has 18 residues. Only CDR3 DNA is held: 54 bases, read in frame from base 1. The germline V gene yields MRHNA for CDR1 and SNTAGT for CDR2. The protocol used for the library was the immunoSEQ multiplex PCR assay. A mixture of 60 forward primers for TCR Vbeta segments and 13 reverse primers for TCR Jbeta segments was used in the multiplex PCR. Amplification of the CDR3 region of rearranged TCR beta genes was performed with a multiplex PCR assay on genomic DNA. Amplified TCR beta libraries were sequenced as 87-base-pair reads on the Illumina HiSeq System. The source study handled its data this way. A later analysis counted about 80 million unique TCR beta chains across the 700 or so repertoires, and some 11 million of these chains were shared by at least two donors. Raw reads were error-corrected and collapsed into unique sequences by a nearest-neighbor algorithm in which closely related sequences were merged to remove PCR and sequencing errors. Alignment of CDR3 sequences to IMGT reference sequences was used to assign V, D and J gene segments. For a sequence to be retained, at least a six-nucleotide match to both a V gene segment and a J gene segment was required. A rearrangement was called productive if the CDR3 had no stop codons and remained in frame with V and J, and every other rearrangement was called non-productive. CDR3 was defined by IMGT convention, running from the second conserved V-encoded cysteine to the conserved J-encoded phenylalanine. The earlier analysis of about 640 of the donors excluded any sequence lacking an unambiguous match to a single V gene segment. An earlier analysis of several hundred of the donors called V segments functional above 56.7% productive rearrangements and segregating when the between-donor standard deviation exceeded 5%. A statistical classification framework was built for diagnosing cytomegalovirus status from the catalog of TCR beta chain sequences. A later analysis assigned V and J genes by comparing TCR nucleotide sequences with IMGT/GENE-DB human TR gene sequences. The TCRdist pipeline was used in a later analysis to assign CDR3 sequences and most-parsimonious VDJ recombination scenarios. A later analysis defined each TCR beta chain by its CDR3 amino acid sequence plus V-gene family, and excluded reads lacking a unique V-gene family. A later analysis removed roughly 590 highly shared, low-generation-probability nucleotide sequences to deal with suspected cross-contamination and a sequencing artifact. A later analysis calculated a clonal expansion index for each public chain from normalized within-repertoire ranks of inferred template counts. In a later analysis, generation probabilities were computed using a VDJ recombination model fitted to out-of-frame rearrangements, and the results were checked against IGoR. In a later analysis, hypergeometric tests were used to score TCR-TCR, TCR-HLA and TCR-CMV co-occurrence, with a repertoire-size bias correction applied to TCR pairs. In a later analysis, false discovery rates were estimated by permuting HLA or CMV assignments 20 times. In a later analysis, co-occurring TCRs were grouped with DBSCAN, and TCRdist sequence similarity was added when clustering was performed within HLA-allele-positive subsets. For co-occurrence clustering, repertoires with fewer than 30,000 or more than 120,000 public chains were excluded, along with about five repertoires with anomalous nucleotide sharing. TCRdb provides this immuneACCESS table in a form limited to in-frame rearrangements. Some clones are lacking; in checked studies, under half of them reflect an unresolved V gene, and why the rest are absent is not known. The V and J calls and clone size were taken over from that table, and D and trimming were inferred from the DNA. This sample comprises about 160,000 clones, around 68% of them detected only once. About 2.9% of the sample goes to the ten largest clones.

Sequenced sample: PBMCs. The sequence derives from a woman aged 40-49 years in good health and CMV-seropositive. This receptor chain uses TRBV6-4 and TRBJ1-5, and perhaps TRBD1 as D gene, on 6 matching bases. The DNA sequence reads TGTGCCAGCAGTGACTCAGTACTGGACAGTGGCCCCAATCAGCCCCAGAATTTT. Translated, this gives CASSDSVLDSGPNQPQNF.